These T cell receptor beta chains were read from a single sample in a study of shared clonotypes between healthy human individuals. Clones were read by immunoSEQ multiplex PCR, and TCRdb kept only the in-frame ones, dropping some. The sample carries millions of clones, about 92% recorded once. Sequencing was performed on naive CD4+ T cells sorted from blood. The source of these receptors is a man between 18 and 35 years old in good health. Each CDR3 is given with its conserved first and last residue. The order of the fields is CDR3 length, clone size, V gene, D gene, J gene, CDR3 protein, CDR3 DNA. The D gene is left open where the match is weak. Rows may omit the clone size; those that give it use once, few, many or a size class.

14,-,TRBV4-1,-,TRBJ2-2,CASSPTQATGELFF,TGCGCCAGCAGCCCCACGCAGGCGACCGGGGAGCTGTTTTTT
15,-,TRBV5-6,TRBD1,TRBJ2-7,CASTGAGTGPHEQYF,TGTGCCAGCACCGGGGCGGGGACAGGGCCCCACGAGCAGTACTTC
14,-,TRBV5-5,-,TRBJ2-5,CASSLGSPQGGQYF,TGTGCCAGCAGCTTGGGTTCACCCCAGGGCGGCCAGTACTTC
16,-,TRBV5-4,TRBD2,TRBJ2-3,CASSLVSAGGADTQYF,TGTGCCAGCAGCTTGGTTTCTGCGGGGGGGGCAGATACGCAGTATTTT
16,-,TRBV18,-,TRBJ2-1,CASSPPGLSSYNEQFF,TGTGCCAGCTCACCACCGGGCCTCTCCTCCTACAATGAGCAGTTCTTC
15,-,TRBV19,-,TRBJ2-1,CASSFDSQSFNEQFF,TGTGCCAGTTCTTTCGACAGCCAATCTTTCAATGAGCAGTTCTTC
15,-,TRBV6-5,TRBD2,TRBJ2-1,CASTPWGEGRNEQFF,TGTGCCAGCACCCCTTGGGGGGAGGGCCGTAATGAGCAGTTCTTC
13,-,TRBV6-1,-,TRBJ2-7,CASSDNRKYEQYF,TGTGCCAGCAGTGACAACAGAAAATACGAGCAGTACTTC
16,-,TRBV29-1,-,TRBJ1-2,CSVEDRGRQGNYGYTF,TGCAGCGTTGAAGATAGGGGTCGCCAGGGGAACTATGGCTACACCTTC
17,-,TRBV18,-,TRBJ1-1,CASSPPIVDSGWTEAFF,TGTGCCAGCTCACCACCCATAGTAGATTCAGGCTGGACTGAAGCTTTCTTT
14,-,TRBV10-3,TRBD1,TRBJ1-1,CAISGTGGSTEAFF,TGTGCCATCAGTGGGACAGGGGGAAGTACTGAAGCTTTCTTT
20,-,TRBV12-2,-,TRBJ1-4,CASRLGTLTGGDITNEKLFF,TGTGCAAGTCGCTTAGGTACCCTCACGGGGGGGGATATAACTAATGAAAAACTGTTTTTT
15,-,TRBV6-5,-,TRBJ1-2,CASSYSLTTNYGYTF,TGTGCCAGCAGTTACTCCTTGACGACCAACTATGGCTACACCTTC
14,-,TRBV6-5,-,TRBJ2-7,CASSIMGGQGEQYF,TGTGCCAGCAGTATAATGGGGGGACAAGGCGAGCAGTACTTC
13,-,TRBV7-2,-,TRBJ1-2,CAGKGPSNYGYTF,TGTGCCGGCAAGGGGCCCTCGAACTATGGCTACACCTTC
15,-,TRBV9,-,TRBJ1-2,CASSQERGMRYGYTF,TGTGCCAGCAGCCAAGAAAGGGGTATGAGATATGGCTACACCTTC
13,-,TRBV6-1,-,TRBJ1-3,CASTLGRGNTIYF,TGTGCCAGCACCCTGGGTAGGGGAAACACCATATATTTT
15,-,TRBV2,TRBD2,TRBJ2-7,CASSESTSGNYEQYF,TGTGCCAGCAGTGAATCGACTAGCGGGAACTACGAGCAGTACTTC
15,-,TRBV10-2,TRBD2,TRBJ2-5,CASSPGGQYQETQYF,TGCGCCAGCAGTCCGGGAGGCCAATACCAAGAGACCCAGTACTTC
13,-,TRBV30,-,TRBJ2-3,CAWSAPGGGTQYF,TGTGCCTGGAGTGCACCAGGTGGGGGCACGCAGTATTTT
17,-,TRBV18,-,TRBJ2-1,CASSPPVRGVSYNEQFF,TGTGCCAGCTCACCACCGGTCAGGGGGGTCTCCTACAATGAGCAGTTCTTC
15,-,TRBV6-5,-,TRBJ1-2,CASSPGGGLIYGYTF,TGTGCCAGCAGCCCGGGCGGGGGTTTGATCTATGGCTACACCTTC
13,-,TRBV15,-,TRBJ1-1,CATSRERRTEAFF,TGTGCCACCAGCAGGGAACGAAGGACTGAAGCTTTCTTT
15,once,TRBV9,-,TRBJ1-2,CASSPTGGLGYGYTF,TGTGCCAGCAGCCCGACCGGGGGCCTAGGCTATGGCTACACCTTC
16,-,TRBV10-3,-,TRBJ1-1,CAISDLGGGVGTEAFF,TGTGCCATCAGTGACCTCGGCGGGGGAGTAGGGACTGAAGCTTTCTTT
14,-,TRBV5-1,-,TRBJ2-2,CASSLGQSGGELFF,TGCGCCAGCAGCTTGGGTCAGTCCGGCGGGGAGCTGTTTTTT
12,-,TRBV28,-,TRBJ1-6,CASRRANSPLHF,TGTGCCAGCAGGAGGGCTAATTCACCCCTCCACTTT
15,-,TRBV5-1,TRBD2,TRBJ2-5,CASSAGLAGVETQYF,TGCGCCAGCAGCGCGGGACTAGCGGGAGTAGAGACCCAGTACTTC
13,-,TRBV27,-,TRBJ2-7,CASSSRFEYEQYF,TGTGCCAGCAGTTCCCGGTTCGAGTACGAGCAGTACTTC
14,once,TRBV6-1,-,TRBJ2-7,CASRGGQGIYEQYF,TGTGCCAGCAGAGGGGGGCAGGGGATCTACGAGCAGTACTTC
17,-,TRBV5-1,-,TRBJ2-1,CASSSATPGNSYNEQFF,TGCGCCAGCAGCTCAGCTACGCCAGGGAACTCCTACAATGAGCAGTTCTTC
15,-,TRBV6-1,TRBD1,TRBJ1-4,CASSEPGQGNEKLFF,TGTGCCAGCAGCGAACCGGGACAGGGGAATGAAAAACTGTTTTTT
12,-,TRBV5-1,-,TRBJ2-7,CARENKAYEQYF,TGCGCCAGGGAGAACAAGGCCTACGAGCAGTACTTC
13,-,TRBV6-5,-,TRBJ2-1,CASRQTANNEQFF,TGTGCCAGCAGGCAGACAGCAAACAATGAGCAGTTCTTC
15,-,TRBV5-4,TRBD1,TRBJ2-3,CASSPRGQGGDTQYF,TGTGCCAGCAGCCCCCGAGGACAGGGGGGAGATACGCAGTATTTT
14,once,TRBV9,-,TRBJ1-2,CASSVAPNNYGYTF,TGTGCCAGCAGCGTAGCCCCGAACAACTATGGCTACACCTTC
17,-,TRBV4-2,TRBD2,TRBJ2-1,CASSQGTSGPINNEQFF,TGTGCCAGCAGCCAAGGGACTAGCGGTCCTATCAACAATGAGCAGTTCTTC
13,-,TRBV29-1,TRBD2,TRBJ2-4,CSVLAGGVNIQYF,TGCAGCGTCTTAGCGGGAGGTGTAAACATTCAGTACTTC
15,-,TRBV5-8,-,TRBJ2-1,CASSFWLATVNEQFF,TGTGCCAGCAGCTTTTGGCTAGCGACCGTCAATGAGCAGTTCTTC
16,-,TRBV19,TRBD2,TRBJ2-3,CASSALAGVGTDTQYF,TGTGCCAGTAGTGCTCTAGCGGGAGTAGGCACAGATACGCAGTATTTT
16,-,TRBV7-9,TRBD2,TRBJ2-5,CASSLGEGGRQETQYF,TGTGCCAGCAGCTTAGGGGAGGGAGGCAGGCAAGAGACCCAGTACTTC
15,-,TRBV19,-,TRBJ2-2,CASSIEGRVTGELFF,TGTGCCAGTAGTATAGAGGGGAGAGTCACCGGGGAGCTGTTTTTT
14,-,TRBV29-1,TRBD1,TRBJ1-1,CSVEWQGARTEAFF,TGCAGCGTTGAGTGGCAGGGGGCGAGGACTGAAGCTTTCTTT
15,-,TRBV15,-,TRBJ1-4,CATSGRTANNEKLFF,TGTGCCACCAGCGGGCGGACAGCTAATAATGAAAAACTGTTTTTT
15,-,TRBV6-6,-,TRBJ2-5,CASSYSVTAQETQYF,TGTGCCAGCAGTTACTCGGTTACAGCCCAAGAGACCCAGTACTTC
15,-,TRBV14,-,TRBJ2-4,CASSLSGLAKNIQYF,TGTGCCAGCAGCCTCTCGGGGTTAGCCAAAAACATTCAGTACTTC